This TCR beta chain originates from a study of cytomegalovirus exposure and HLA in healthy donors. Study findings and constraints: Common viral pathogens were later found to be apparently linked to several of the most significant clusters. Overall, around 160 TCR beta chains were annotated as cytomegalovirus-associated.

Germline CDR1 PRHDT, CDR2 FYEKMQ (reference sequence). V was pared by 6 bases and J by 0 bases, with 15 bases between. The CDR3 runs 16 residues. The PCR had 60 Vbeta and 13 Jbeta primers. Per the original data handling: Approximately 83 million unique TCR beta chains, 9 million to 14 million shared, were counted in a later analysis. Generated by immunoSEQ multiplex PCR, the TCRdb table keeps only in-frame clones and is missing some. V, J and clone size derive from that table, while D and trimming were established from the DNA sequence. Found here are approximately 160,000 clones, 55% to 70% of them singletons; the top ten hold less than 3%. About this clone: As yet, its antigen is unknown.

What was sequenced was PBMCs. This sequence originates from a woman aged 40 to 50 in good health and CMV-seropositive. This chain links TRBV13 with TRBJ1-5; D gene unclear. CDR3 DNA sequence: TGTGCCAGCAGTTCCCAGAAGACGGGTAGCAATCAGCCCCAGCATTTT. Its translation is CASSSQKTGSNQPQHF.